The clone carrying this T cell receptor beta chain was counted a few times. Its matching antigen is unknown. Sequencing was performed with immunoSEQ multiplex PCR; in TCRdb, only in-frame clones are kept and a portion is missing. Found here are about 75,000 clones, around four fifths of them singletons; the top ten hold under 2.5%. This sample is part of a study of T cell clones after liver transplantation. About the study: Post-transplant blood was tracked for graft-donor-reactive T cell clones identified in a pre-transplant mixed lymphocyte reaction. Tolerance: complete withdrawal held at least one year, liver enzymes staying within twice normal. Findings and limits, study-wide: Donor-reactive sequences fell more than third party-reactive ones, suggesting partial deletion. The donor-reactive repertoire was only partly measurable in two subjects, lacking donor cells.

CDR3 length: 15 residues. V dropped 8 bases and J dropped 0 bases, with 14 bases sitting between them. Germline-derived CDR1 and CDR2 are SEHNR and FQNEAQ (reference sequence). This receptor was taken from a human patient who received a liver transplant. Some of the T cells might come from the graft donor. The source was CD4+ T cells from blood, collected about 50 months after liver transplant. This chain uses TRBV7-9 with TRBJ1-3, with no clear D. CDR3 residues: CASSSPGPSGNTIYF. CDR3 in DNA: TGTGCCAGCTCCTCACCGGGCCCCTCTGGAAACACCATATATTTT. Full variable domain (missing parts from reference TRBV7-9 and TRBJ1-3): DTGVSQNPRHKITKRGQNVTFRCDPISEHNRLYWYRQTLGQGPEFLTYFQNEAQLEKSRLLSDRFSAERPKGSFSTLEIQRTEQGDSAMYLCASSSPGPSGNTIYFGEGSWLTVV.